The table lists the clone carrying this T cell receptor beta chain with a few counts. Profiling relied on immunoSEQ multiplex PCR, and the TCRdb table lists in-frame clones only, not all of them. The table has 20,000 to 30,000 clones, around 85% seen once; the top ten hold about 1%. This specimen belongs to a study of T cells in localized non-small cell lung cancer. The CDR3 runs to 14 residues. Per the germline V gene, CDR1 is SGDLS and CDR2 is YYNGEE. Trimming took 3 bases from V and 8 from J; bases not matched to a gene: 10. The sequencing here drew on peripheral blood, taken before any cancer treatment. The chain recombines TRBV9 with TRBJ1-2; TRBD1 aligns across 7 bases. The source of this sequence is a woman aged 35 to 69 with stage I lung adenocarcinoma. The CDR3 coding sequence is TGTGCCAGCAGCGCCGGACAGGCACTTAGAGGCTACACCTTC. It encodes CASSAGQALRGYTF.